These T cell receptor beta chains were read from a single sample in a study of radiation and T cells in renal cell carcinoma. TCRdb's copy holds only in-frame clones and misses some; the assay was immunoSEQ multiplex PCR. The data hold fewer than 90,000 clones, with approximately 83% observed a single time. Sequencing was performed on blood, taken from a patient whose treatment included radiotherapy and nephrectomy. The source of these receptors is a woman in her fifties or sixties with renal cell carcinoma. The CDR3 runs from the conserved cysteine through the conserved F or W. D genes are given only for firm matches. The listing skips clone size in some rows; elsewhere it reads once, few, many or a size class.

j_call,d_call,clone_size,v_call,cdr3_aa,cdr3_nt
TRBJ2-1,.,.,TRBV7-3,CASSLDGREQFF,TGTGCCAGCAGCTTAGACGGGAGAGAGCAGTTCTTC
TRBJ2-2,.,.,TRBV4-2,CASAAGGANTGELFF,TGTGCCAGCGCTGCAGGGGGGGCGAACACCGGGGAGCTGTTTTTT
TRBJ1-2,TRBD1,.,TRBV30,CACNDRVSSYGYTF,TGTGCCTGCAATGACAGGGTATCAAGCTATGGGTACACCTTC
TRBJ1-2,.,.,TRBV4-1,CASSQEKSARSFTNYGYTF,TGCGCCAGCAGCCAAGAGAAGTCAGCCCGCTCATTCACCAACTATGGCTACACCTTC
TRBJ2-1,.,.,TRBV7-9,CASSFPGTWDEQFF,TGTGCCAGCAGCTTCCCGGGTACCTGGGATGAGCAGTTCTTC
TRBJ1-1,.,.,TRBV7-2,CASSLRSGSEAFF,TGTGCCAGCAGCCTTAGGTCGGGATCAGAAGCTTTCTTT
TRBJ2-1,.,.,TRBV10-1,CASSSGTSSSYNEQFF,TGCGCCAGCAGCTCCGGGACCTCTAGCTCCTACAATGAGCAGTTCTTC
TRBJ2-2,.,.,TRBV15,CATSQPGGGPTGELFF,TGTGCCACCAGCCAACCGGGCGGGGGCCCAACCGGGGAGCTGTTTTTT
TRBJ2-5,.,.,TRBV19,CASSIDLQSGQETQYF,TGTGCCAGTAGTATAGATCTCCAGAGCGGTCAGGAGACCCAGTACTTC
TRBJ2-1,.,.,TRBV13,CASSLGSEQFF,TGTGCCAGCAGCTTAGGTAGCGAGCAGTTCTTC
TRBJ2-2,.,.,TRBV27,CASSLIIADTGELFF,TGTGCCAGCAGTTTAATAATAGCGGACACCGGGGAGCTGTTTTTT
TRBJ2-7,TRBD2,.,TRBV28,CASSLWAGGRSYEQYF,TGTGCCAGCAGTTTATGGGCGGGGGGCCGGTCCTACGAGCAGTACTTC
TRBJ2-5,TRBD1,.,TRBV5-4,CASSFRRGQETQYF,TGTGCCAGCAGCTTCCGCAGGGGGCAAGAGACCCAGTACTTC
TRBJ1-1,TRBD1,.,TRBV7-2,CASSLQGAANTEAFF,TGTGCCAGCAGCTTGCAGGGGGCGGCGAACACTGAAGCTTTCTTT
TRBJ2-1,TRBD1,.,TRBV30,CAWSGRGGLDEQFF,TGTGCCTGGAGTGGTAGAGGGGGCTTAGATGAGCAGTTCTTC
TRBJ2-1,.,.,TRBV5-1,CASSFRLDGNEQFF,TGCGCCAGCAGCTTTCGACTGGACGGGAATGAGCAGTTCTTC
TRBJ2-3,TRBD2,.,TRBV7-2,CASSSTGTSGGDDTQYF,TGTGCCAGCAGCTCAACCGGGACTAGCGGGGGGGACGATACGCAGTATTTT
TRBJ2-5,TRBD1,.,TRBV28,CASSLGGQGRETQYF,TGTGCCAGCAGTTTAGGGGGACAGGGCCGAGAGACCCAGTACTTC
TRBJ2-3,.,.,TRBV5-6,CATSLGDLTDTQYF,TGTGCCACCTCACTGGGGGATCTCACAGATACGCAGTATTTT
TRBJ2-7,.,.,TRBV14,CASSRGFGAVVGEQYF,TGTGCCAGCAGCCGGGGGTTTGGGGCGGTTGTCGGAGAGCAGTACTTC
TRBJ2-7,TRBD1,.,TRBV6-1,CASSRDRASREQYF,TGTGCCAGCAGTCGGGACAGGGCCTCGCGCGAGCAGTACTTC
TRBJ2-5,TRBD1,.,TRBV7-2,CASSLLGGPQGTQYF,TGTGCCAGCAGCTTATTAGGGGGCCCGCAAGGGACCCAGTACTTC
TRBJ1-6,TRBD1,few,TRBV19,CASSTPGQGNSPLHF,TGTGCCAGTAGCACACCGGGACAGGGAAATTCACCCCTCCACTTT
TRBJ2-5,TRBD1,.,TRBV30,CAWMDRGVRETQYF,TGTGCCTGGATGGACAGGGGTGTACGAGAGACCCAGTACTTC
TRBJ2-1,.,.,TRBV7-2,CASSFRGAPGEQFF,TGTGCCAGCAGCTTCCGCGGAGCCCCTGGGGAGCAGTTCTTC
TRBJ2-6,.,.,TRBV11-2,CASSLDRWSSGANVLTF,TGTGCCAGCAGCTTAGATCGGTGGAGCTCTGGGGCCAACGTCCTGACTTTC
TRBJ2-7,TRBD1,.,TRBV5-8,CASSANRGGYEQYF,TGTGCCAGCAGCGCGAACAGGGGTGGGTACGAGCAGTACTTC
TRBJ1-4,.,.,TRBV6-5,CASSYRTPEKLFF,TGTGCCAGCAGTTATAGGACTCCCGAAAAACTGTTTTTT
TRBJ1-2,.,.,TRBV6-1,CASTSQGQGNGYTF,TGTGCCAGCACATCTCAAGGGCAGGGAAATGGCTACACCTTC
TRBJ1-2,.,.,TRBV7-2,CASSPGLGTYGYTF,TGTGCCAGCAGCCCAGGGTTAGGGACCTATGGCTACACCTTC
TRBJ2-4,.,once,TRBV5-6,CASSNRRLAKNIQYF,TGTGCCAGCAGCAACAGACGTTTAGCCAAAAACATTCAGTACTTC
TRBJ2-7,.,.,TRBV4-3,CASSKTTSYEQYF,TGCGCCAGCAGCAAGACCACCTCCTACGAGCAGTACTTC
TRBJ2-7,.,once,TRBV9,CASSSGLDYEQYF,TGTGCCAGCAGCTCCGGGCTCGACTACGAGCAGTACTTC
TRBJ1-1,.,.,TRBV4-3,CASSQPSRGNTEAFF,TGCGCCAGCAGCCAACCCTCTCGGGGGAACACTGAAGCTTTCTTT
TRBJ2-3,.,.,TRBV9,CASSVDSPDTQYF,TGTGCCAGCAGCGTAGACAGCCCAGATACGCAGTATTTT
TRBJ2-1,TRBD2,.,TRBV4-1,CASSLGRALFDEQFF,TGCGCCAGCAGCCTCGGGAGGGCCCTTTTCGATGAGCAGTTCTTC
TRBJ1-6,.,.,TRBV6-6,CASRPRDIDNSPLHF,TGTGCCAGCAGGCCCCGGGACATAGATAATTCACCCCTCCACTTT
TRBJ2-7,.,.,TRBV5-6,CASSQTQGLKPYEQYF,TGTGCCAGCAGTCAAACTCAGGGTTTGAAACCCTACGAGCAGTACTTC
TRBJ2-3,.,.,TRBV7-9,CASSPHSGTDTQYF,TGTGCCAGCAGCCCCCACTCCGGCACAGATACGCAGTATTTT
TRBJ2-3,.,few,TRBV7-2,CASSSGGRRTDTQYF,TGTGCCAGCAGCTCCGGCGGCCGGCGGACAGATACGCAGTATTTT